Listed here are 21 T cell receptor beta chains from one sample, sequenced in a study of T-cell reconstitution after alpha-beta-depleted transplantation in children. Unique molecular identifiers were used in preparing the TCRbeta library. TCRdb reprocessed the PCR reads with MiXCR, giving one entry per CDR3 protein. The table shows approximately 430,000 distinct CDR3 sequences, with about 16% occurring only once. The starting material was PBMCs, mostly from graft donor cells, obtained 360 days after TCRalphabeta/CD19-depleted stem cell transplant. Receptors were obtained from a boy under two years old who had a stem cell transplant for Wiskott-Aldrich syndrome, so the T cells may come from the graft donor.

This clonotype was picked up a small number of times. V is TRBV20-1 and J is TRBJ2-5, with 7 positions matching TRBD2. V lost 3 bases, J lost 4 bases, and 8 bases stayed unmatched. Per germline, CDR1 DFQATT and CDR2 SNEGSKA (reference sequence). The length of the CDR3 is 14 residues. The CDR3 spells CSASRPPSGETQYF. DNA for the CDR3: TGCAGTGCTAGTCGCCCTCCTAGCGGAGAGACCCAGTACTTC.

The chain links TRBV29-1 to TRBJ2-5; a weak D match, TRBD1 (6 bases). CDR1 is SQVTM and CDR2 is ANQGSEA in the germline V gene. This CDR3 has 13 residues. V was shortened by 4 bases and J by 5 bases, with 14 bases between the two germline ends. As DNA, the CDR3 is TGCAGCGTTGTGGGGTACAGGGTGGAGACCCAGTACTTC. This encodes CSVVGYRVETQYF.

This clonotype was observed a few times. The gene calls are TRBV4-1 and TRBJ1-2, with 9 positions matching TRBD1. This CDR3 region has 15 residues. The V segment lost 2 bases and the J segment 7 bases; nucleotides outside the gene matches: 8. Germline V gene sequence: CDR1 MGHRA, CDR2 YSYEKL. The CDR3 region is CASSQTGQGSVGYTF. The DNA for the CDR3 is TGCGCCAGCAGCCAAACGGGACAGGGATCGGTTGGCTACACCTTC.

The CDR3 nucleotides are TGCGCCAGCAGCTACCAGGGCTTTCAAGAGACCCAGTACTTC. This translates into CASSYQGFQETQYF. The V call is TRBV5-1, the J call TRBJ2-5; D might be TRBD1 (5 bases). Germline V lookup: CDR1 SGHRS, CDR2 YFSETQ. The V and J ends lost 3 bases and 2 bases respectively, with 11 bases between them. The CDR3 is 14 amino acids.

This chain links TRBV6-5 with TRBJ1-2, with D possibly matching TRBD1 (5 bases). This CDR3 has 15 residues. The V end lost 2 bases, the J end lost 4 bases, and 14 bases lay between the germline ends. Germline CDR1 reads MNHEY; CDR2 reads SVGAGI. CDR3 protein: CASSYGRVELYGYTF. The CDR3 region has the DNA TGTGCCAGCAGTTACGGCAGGGTGGAGCTCTATGGCTACACCTTC.

There are a few counts of this clonotype. The V gene is TRBV7-9, the J gene TRBJ2-1, with D perhaps being TRBD1 or TRBD2 (5 bases each). Germline CDR1 reads SEHNR; CDR2 reads FQNEAQ (reference sequence). The CDR3 extends over 16 amino acids. Between the trimmed V and J ends, which lost 5 bases and 3 bases, there was a span of 17 bases. The DNA for the CDR3 is TGTGCCAGCAGCGTTACCTCCGGGACCGTCTACAATGAGCAGTTCTTC. Translating it yields CASSVTSGTVYNEQFF.

The rearrangement joins TRBV18 to TRBJ2-3; D is unclear. Germline lookup yields CDR1 KGHSH and CDR2 LQKENI. This CDR3 region has 12 residues. V shed 6 bases and J shed 7 bases, with 11 bases lying between them. CDR3 residues: CASSSDSHTQYF. Here the CDR3 DNA reads TGTGCCAGCTCCTCTGACTCGCATACGCAGTATTTT.

This clonotype was seen a few times. This chain links TRBV15 with TRBJ2-1; D remains unclear. Germline CDR1 LNHNV, CDR2 YYDKDF (reference sequence). The V end lost 0 bases, the J end lost 10 bases, and 7 bases lay between the germline ends. The CDR3 has 12 residues. CDR3 loop: CATSRDPWEQFF. CDR3 sequence (DNA): TGTGCCACCAGCAGAGATCCGTGGGAGCAGTTCTTC.

This clonotype was seen ten or more times. At one end, the junction sequence differs from germline, possibly due to a read error. The chain recombines TRBV5-1 with TRBJ2-3; possible D gene TRBD2, 6 bases. The CDR3 loop spans 14 amino acids. Germline V CDR1 and CDR2: SGHRS, YFSETQ. CDR3 bases: TGTGCCAGCAGCCCGGGGGTTAGCACAGATACGCAGTATTTT. It is translated as CASSPGVSTDTQYF.

In this sample, this clonotype turned up a few times. V usage is TRBV30 and J usage is TRBJ2-5; no clear D gene. The length of the CDR3 is 11 residues. Germline V lookup: CDR1 GTSNPN, CDR2 SVGIG (reference sequence). Trimming shortened V by 4 bases and J by 4 bases, and 7 bases separated the two germline ends. For the CDR3, the DNA is TGTGCCTGGAAAATCAGAGAGACCCAGTACTTC. Encoded protein: CAWKIRETQYF. Filled out from reference TRBV30 and TRBJ2-5, the complete variable domain reads SQTIHQWPATLVQPVGSPLSLECTVEGTSNPNLYWYRQAAGRGLQLLFYSVGIGQISSEVPQNLSASRPQDRQFILSSKKLLLSDSGFYLCAWKIRETQYFGPGTRLLVL.

This clonotype appeared a few times. The gene calls are TRBV20-1 and TRBJ2-5, with 8 positions matching TRBD1. Germline V gives CDR1 DFQATT, CDR2 SNEGSKA (reference sequence). The CDR3 length is 13 residues. Trimming took 6 bases from V and 5 from J; bases not matched to a gene: 8. The CDR3 region has the DNA TGCAGTGCCGAAGGACAGGGTAGGGAGACCCAGTACTTC. Its protein is CSAEGQGRETQYF.

V gene TRBV6-5 combines with J gene TRBJ2-6; D uncertain. Germline lookup yields CDR1 MNHEY and CDR2 SVGAGI. The CDR3 loop spans 15 amino acids. V lost 4 bases to trimming and J lost 0 bases, with 7 bases between them. In nucleotides, the CDR3 is TGTGCCAGCAGTTCTTGGGGCTCTGGGGCCAACGTCCTGACTTTC. It codes for CASSSWGSGANVLTF.

Only a few counts were recorded for this clonotype. The rearrangement links TRBV18 to TRBJ2-2; D is possibly TRBD2 (5 bases). The V end lost 3 bases, the J end lost 9 bases, and 11 bases lay between the germline ends. Germline V lookup: CDR1 KGHSH, CDR2 LQKENI. This CDR3 comprises 13 residues. The DNA for the CDR3 is TGTGCCAGCTCACCTGGAGGAAGCCGGGAGCTGTTTTTT. It encodes CASSPGGSRELFF.

At least ten counts were recorded for this clonotype. The J gene is TRBJ2-3, the V gene TRBV12-3 or TRBV12-4; D gene unclear. V lost 1 base to trimming and J lost 10 bases, with 15 bases between them. The CDR3 is made up of 14 amino acids. DNA of the CDR3: TGTGCCAGCAGTTTAGACGCCGCTTCAGTGGCGCAGTATTTT. Its protein is CASSLDAASVAQYF.

In its sample, this clonotype was seen a few times. V is TRBV20-1 and J is TRBJ2-5; D is unresolved. In germline, CDR1 is DFQATT, CDR2 SNEGSKA (reference sequence). The CDR3 totals 12 residues. The V end was cut by 2 bases, the J end by 2 bases, with 6 bases between. Written as DNA, the CDR3 is TGCAGTGCTAGACTTACGCAAGAGACCCAGTACTTC. Its translation: CSARLTQETQYF.

This clonotype appeared a few times. The chain recombines TRBV7-8 with TRBJ1-2, with 12 bases aligning to TRBD1. V was pared by 0 bases and J by 4 bases, with 3 bases of the junction left unmatched. CDR1 SGHVS and CDR2 FQNEAQ come from the germline V gene. This CDR3 spans 16 amino acids. For the CDR3, the DNA is TGTGCCAGCAGCTTAGCGGGGACAGGGGGCTCCTATGGCTACACCTTC. This codes for CASSLAGTGGSYGYTF.

At least ten counts were recorded for this clonotype. The rearrangement uses TRBV10-3 and TRBJ2-1; perhaps D is TRBD1 or TRBD2 (6 bases each). This CDR3 spans 15 amino acids. Germline V gives CDR1 ENHRY, CDR2 SYGVKD. The V end was cut by 2 bases, the J end by 3 bases, with 11 bases between. The CDR3 DNA follows: TGTGCCATCAGTGAGAAGGGGGACTTCTACAATGAGCAGTTCTTC. Translated, it gives CAISEKGDFYNEQFF.

The chain couples TRBV25-1 to TRBJ1-4; D is ambiguous. CDR3 length: 15 residues. The germline CDR1 and CDR2 sequences are MGHDK and SYGVNS. V lost 3 bases and J 7 bases, leaving 15 bases between the germline ends. The CDR3, as DNA: TGTGCCAGCAGTGACCCTCTAGGGATGGGTGAAAAACTGTTTTTT. It yields the protein CASSDPLGMGEKLFF.

This clonotype has a count of ten or more. The chain recombines TRBV3-1 with TRBJ2-3; D may match TRBD1 or TRBD2 (5 bases each). CDR1 and CDR2 (germline): LGHDT, YNNKEL (reference sequence). The length of the CDR3 is 14 residues. Trimming shortened V by 11 bases and J by 0 bases, and 15 bases separated the two germline ends. The CDR3 nucleotides read TGTGCCTCCAGGGAAGGGACCAGCACAGATACGCAGTATTTT. As protein: CASREGTSTDTQYF.

This clonotype was detected many times. The chain recombines TRBV5-1 with TRBJ2-1, with 7 bases fitting TRBD1. Germline lookup yields CDR1 SGHRS and CDR2 YFSETQ. CDR3 length: 16 amino acids. V dropped 4 bases and J dropped 3; count of bases not matched to a gene: 10. Here the CDR3 DNA reads TGCGCCAGCAGCACAGACAGGGAAGTACGCTACAATGAGCAGTTCTTC. It translates to CASSTDREVRYNEQFF.

This clonotype has only a few counts. The rearrangement joins TRBV4-1 to TRBJ2-5; 7 nucleotides align to TRBD2. With V trimmed by 0 bases and J by 7 bases, 5 bases remained unmatched. The CDR3 consists of 14 residues. CDR1 and CDR2 (germline): MGHRA, YSYEKL. CDR3 region: CASSQDGTTLTQYF. The CDR3 nucleotides are TGCGCCAGCAGCCAAGACGGGACTACGTTGACCCAGTACTTC.